The 16 T cell receptor beta chains presented below share a single source sample, sequenced in a study of cytomegalovirus exposure and HLA in healthy donors. A multiplex PCR was run with 60 Vbeta primers and 13 Jbeta primers. This table comes from immunoSEQ multiplex PCR, and its TCRdb copy is limited to in-frame clones, with some not included. The sample includes approximately 31,000 clones, 85% to 90% of them seen just once. Sequences were obtained from PBMCs. The source of these receptors is a boy aged 10-17 years in good health and CMV-seronegative.

The gene calls are TRBV10-3 and TRBJ2-1, with 9 bases that match TRBD2. Losses at the gene ends were 10 bases for V and 8 bases for J; bases not matched to a gene: 12. The CDR3 runs 14 residues. Per germline, CDR1 ENHRY and CDR2 SYGVKD. In nucleotides, the CDR3 is TGTGCCAGCGGGGCGGGGGGGCCCATATATGAGCAGTTCTTC. Its translation: CASGAGGPIYEQFF.

This clone was picked up one time. The rearrangement uses TRBV12-5 and TRBJ2-7; D may be TRBD1 (5 bases). Germline-derived CDR1 and CDR2 are LGHNT and FRNRAP. CDR3 length: 13 residues. The V end was cut by 6 bases, the J end by 0 bases, with 9 bases between. The CDR3 DNA reads TGTGCTAGTGGGACTGACAGCTCCTACGAGCAGTACTTC. Protein sequence: CASGTDSSYEQYF.

The rearrangement uses TRBV2 and TRBJ1-1; tentative D call: TRBD1 (5 bases). The CDR3 extends over 14 amino acids. The ends were cut back, 4 bases at V and 0 bases at J, with 9 bases in the middle. Germline V gives CDR1 SNHLY, CDR2 FYNNEI. The DNA for the CDR3 is TGTGCCAGCAGTGCAGGGTTTATGAACACTGAAGCTTTCTTT. Its protein is CASSAGFMNTEAFF.

V gene TRBV7-9 combines with J gene TRBJ2-2; 8 bases are shared with TRBD2. V shed 0 bases and J 4 bases; nucleotides not matched to a gene: 7. Germline values: CDR1 SEHNR, CDR2 FQNEAQ (reference sequence). This CDR3 spans 17 amino acids. CDR3 coding DNA: TGTGCCAGCAGCTTAGCAGTAAGGAGCGGGGGCACCGGGGAGCTGTTTTTT. Amino acids: CASSLAVRSGGTGELFF.

The gene calls are TRBV6-1 and TRBJ2-7, with 9 bases aligning to TRBD1. The CDR3 is 15 residues long. Trimming took 6 bases from V and 2 from J; bases not matched to a gene: 8. Germline lookup yields CDR1 MNHNS and CDR2 SASEGT. The CDR3 DNA is TGTGCCAGCAGGTCCCGGGACAGGGACACCTACGAGCAGTACTTC. Amino acids: CASRSRDRDTYEQYF.

The chain recombines TRBV10-3 with TRBJ2-7, with D maybe TRBD2 (5 bases). This CDR3 region has 15 residues. With 2 bases removed from V and 3 bases from J, the gap between germline ends came to 14 bases. Germline V gene sequence: CDR1 ENHRY, CDR2 SYGVKD. This CDR3 reads CAISEGRGPNYEQYF. The CDR3 bases are TGTGCCATCAGTGAGGGGAGAGGGCCGAACTACGAGCAGTACTTC.

The chain has TRBV28 and TRBJ1-4, with a tentative D call TRBD1 (5 bases). Trimming left V 6 bases short and J 8 bases short, with 31 bases between. Germline V lookup: CDR1 MDHEN, CDR2 SYDVKM. The CDR3 spans 19 residues. This CDR3 is CASSQIIFRADNLREKLFF. The CDR3 nucleotides are TGTGCCAGCAGCCAAATCATCTTCAGGGCCGACAATCTTAGGGAAAAACTGTTTTTT.

V usage is TRBV5-1 and J usage is TRBJ1-1; TRBD1 is a possible D gene (6 bases). CDR1 is SGHRS and CDR2 is YFSETQ in the germline V gene. Trimming removed 4 bases from V and 1 base from J, with 14 bases in between. This CDR3 has 15 residues. The CDR3 DNA is TGCGCCAGCAGCGCCTCAGGGGTGGAGAACACTGAAGCTTTCTTT. It specifies CASSASGVENTEAFF.

V and J are TRBV19 and TRBJ2-7, with TRBD1 matching over 10 bases. Trimming cost V 6 bases and J 5 bases; bases outside gene matches: 10. Germline-derived CDR1 and CDR2 are LNHDA and SQIVND (reference sequence). This CDR3 spans 15 amino acids. CDR3 protein: CASRAGRDRGHEQYF. CDR3 coding DNA: TGTGCCAGTAGGGCCGGCCGGGACAGGGGCCACGAGCAGTACTTC. The full variable domain, its missing parts supplied by reference TRBV19 and TRBJ2-7, is DGGITQSPKYLFRKEGQNVTLSCEQNLNHDAMYWYRQDPGQGLRLIYYSQIVNDFQKGDIAEGYSVSREKKESFPLTVTSAQKNPTAFYLCASRAGRDRGHEQYFGPGTRLTVT.

V and J are TRBV6-1 and TRBJ2-7; 8 bases map to TRBD1. Germline CDR1 reads MNHNS; CDR2 reads SASEGT. The CDR3 loop spans 13 amino acids. With V trimmed by 7 bases and J by 6 bases, 8 bases remained unmatched. The CDR3 loop reads CASIPDRVGEQYF. The CDR3 DNA follows: TGTGCCAGCATCCCGGACAGGGTCGGCGAGCAGTACTTC.

In this sample, this clone turned up once. The V gene is TRBV5-4, the J gene TRBJ1-6; a weak D match, TRBD1 (5 bases). V was clipped by 4 bases and J by 7 bases, with 15 bases between them. The CDR3 has 15 amino acids. Germline values: CDR1 SGHNT, CDR2 YYREEE (reference sequence). CDR3 loop: CASSLAPTANSPLHF. The CDR3 DNA is TGTGCCAGCAGCCTTGCCCCGACAGCAAATTCACCCCTCCACTTT.

On this clone itself: One junction end does not reproduce the germline sequence, and a read error may be involved. The chain recombines TRBV5-8 with TRBJ2-7; 8 bases align to TRBD2. This CDR3 spans 16 amino acids. The germline CDR1 and CDR2 sequences are SGHTS and YDEGEE. The CDR3 here is CAGSLEWRGVFYEQYF. The CDR3, as DNA: TGTGCCGGCAGCTTGGAATGGCGGGGGGTCTTCTACGAGCAGTACTTC.

The chain carries TRBV18 and TRBJ2-1; perhaps TRBD1 as D (6 bases). The CDR3 loop spans 14 amino acids. Trimming left V 5 bases short and J 1 base short, with 9 bases between. CDR1 and CDR2 (germline): KGHSH, LQKENI. CDR3 sequence: CASSGRGSYNEQFF. CDR3 nucleotides: TGTGCCAGCTCAGGCAGGGGTTCCTACAATGAGCAGTTCTTC.

CDR3 in DNA: TGCGCCAGCAGCCAACGTTTGCGAGGCGCGTTACCCCGGGACAGGGGTACAGATACGCAGTATTTT. Protein: CASSQRLRGALPRDRGTDTQYF. The V gene is TRBV4-1, the J gene TRBJ2-3; 10 nucleotides line up with TRBD1. Unmatched junction bases numbered 23, after V lost 2 bases and J lost 3 bases. The CDR3 loop spans 22 amino acids. The germline gives CDR1 MGHRA, CDR2 YSYEKL.

The chain recombines TRBV4-3 with TRBJ1-2; TRBD1 aligns across 10 bases. V trimming: 1 base; J trimming: 5 bases; junction bases outside the gene matches: 1. CDR3 length: 14 amino acids. The germline gives CDR1 LGHNA, CDR2 YSLEER. The CDR3, as DNA: TGCGCCAGCAGCCAAGGGACAGGGGGTTATGGCTACACCTTC. Its translation: CASSQGTGGYGYTF.

The V gene is TRBV6-4, the J gene TRBJ1-1; a possible D gene is TRBD1 (6 bases). This CDR3 is built from 14 residues. Germline CDR1 is MRHNA and CDR2 is SNTAGT. The V end was cut by 6 bases, the J end by 0 bases, with 11 bases between. The CDR3 DNA is TGTGCCAGCAGGTCTCCAGGGGTGAACACTGAAGCTTTCTTT. It encodes CASRSPGVNTEAFF.